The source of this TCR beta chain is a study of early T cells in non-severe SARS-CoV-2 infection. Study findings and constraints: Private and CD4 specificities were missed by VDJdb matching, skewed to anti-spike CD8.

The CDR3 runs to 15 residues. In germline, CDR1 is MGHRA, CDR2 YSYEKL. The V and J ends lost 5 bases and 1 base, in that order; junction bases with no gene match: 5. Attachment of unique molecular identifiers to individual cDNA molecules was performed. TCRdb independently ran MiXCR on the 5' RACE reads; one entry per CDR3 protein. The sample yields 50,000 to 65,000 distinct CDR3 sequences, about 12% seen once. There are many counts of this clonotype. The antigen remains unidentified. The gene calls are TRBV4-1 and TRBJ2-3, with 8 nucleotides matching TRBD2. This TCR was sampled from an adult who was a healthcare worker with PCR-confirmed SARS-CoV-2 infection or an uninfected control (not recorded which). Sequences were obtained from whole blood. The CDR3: CASSYGSGGTDTQYF. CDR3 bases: TGCGCCAGCAGCTACGGTAGCGGGGGCACAGATACGCAGTATTTT.